This T cell receptor (beta chain) was identified in a study of cytomegalovirus exposure and HLA in healthy donors. General study points: Listed as cytomegalovirus-associated were 150 to 200 TCR beta chains. In a later analysis, a missense DCLRE1C variant was linked to TCR beta V- and J-gene trimming.

Unrecorded immune exposures were likely, despite nominal health at sampling. In germline, CDR1 is MNHNY, CDR2 SVGAGI (reference sequence). The length of the CDR3 is 14 residues. With 7 bases removed from V and 7 bases from J, the gap between germline ends came to 17 bases. This clone has only one observation. Its antigen is undetermined. Amplification used 60 Vbeta primers and 13 Jbeta primers. TCRdb keeps only in-frame clones here, not all; method: immunoSEQ multiplex PCR. The sample gives about 78,000 clones, around 70% of which show up once; over 8.5% is in the top ten. The V call is TRBV6-6, the J call TRBJ1-3; no reliable D call. The source of this sequence is a woman aged 40-49 years in good health and CMV-seropositive. The specimen was PBMCs. The DNA for the CDR3 is TGTGCCAGCACTCTCGATAGTCAAACCAACACCATATATTTT. Its protein product is CASTLDSQTNTIYF.